The next 27 T cell receptor beta chains were all read from a single sample in a study of OX40 agonist ivuxolimab in advanced cancers. Profiling relied on immunoSEQ multiplex PCR, and the TCRdb table lists in-frame clones only, not all of them. The table has 50,000 to 65,000 clones, about 87% seen once; the top ten hold approximately 2%. The source was CD4+ or CD8+ T cells sorted from blood, collected in a trial of the OX40 agonist ivuxolimab. These receptors were collected from an adult with an advanced solid tumor such as melanoma, head and neck, liver or kidney cancer.

V usage is TRBV18 and J usage is TRBJ1-1; D may be TRBD1 (6 bases). The length of the CDR3 is 14 residues. The ends were cut back, 2 bases at V and 3 bases at J, with 10 bases in the middle. CDR1 and CDR2 from the germline V gene are KGHSH and LQKENI. The CDR3 loop reads CASSPEGDDTEAFF. The CDR3 nucleotides read TGTGCCAGCTCACCAGAGGGGGATGACACTGAAGCTTTCTTT. The entire variable domain, with the rest obtained from reference TRBV18 and TRBJ1-1, is as follows: NAGVMQNPRHLVRRRGQEARLRCSPMKGHSHVYWYRQLPEEGLKFMVYLQKENIIDESGMPKERFSAEFPKEGPSILRIQQVVRGDSAAYFCASSPEGDDTEAFFGQGTRLTVV.

The genes are TRBV6-5 and TRBJ2-5, with D perhaps TRBD2 (6 bases). This CDR3 has 14 residues. Germline CDR1 and CDR2: MNHEY and SVGAGI. Trimming took off 8 bases at V and 5 bases at J, with 18 bases between the two ends. The CDR3 reads CASSSGGIRETQYF. Written as DNA, the CDR3 is TGTGCCAGCTCCTCTGGGGGGATTAGGGAGACCCAGTACTTC.

This clone was seen just once. This CDR3 reads CASSQDRGAEKLFF. CDR3 nucleotide sequence: TGTGCCAGCAGTCAGGACAGGGGAGCTGAAAAACTGTTTTTT. The chain couples TRBV7-9 to TRBJ1-4; 9 bases map to TRBD1. Looked up from germline, CDR1 is SEHNR and CDR2 is FQNEAQ (reference sequence). V trimming: 6 bases; J trimming: 7 bases; junction bases outside the gene matches: 6. The CDR3 consists of 14 residues.

V is TRBV15 and J is TRBJ1-2; 9 nucleotides match TRBD1. The CDR3 is 12 amino acids. Looked up from germline, CDR1 is LNHNV and CDR2 is YYDKDF (reference sequence). Trimming at V came to 8 bases and at J to 8 bases, leaving 6 bases not matched to a gene. The CDR3 here is CATVDRGGGYTF. DNA of the CDR3: TGTGCCACCGTGGACAGGGGAGGGGGCTACACCTTC.

This sequence joins TRBV11-1 and TRBJ2-1, with D unclear. The V end was cut by 6 bases, the J end by 7 bases, with 16 bases between. Germline V gene lookup returns CDR1 SGHAT and CDR2 FQDESV (reference sequence). This CDR3 region has 14 residues. The CDR3: CASSFDLTINEQFF. The CDR3 DNA reads TGTGCCAGCAGTTTCGACCTTACGATAAATGAGCAGTTCTTC.

The chain recombines TRBV18 with TRBJ1-1; D is uncertain. V was clipped by 1 base and J by 5 bases, with 2 bases between them. Germline CDR1 KGHSH, CDR2 LQKENI. This CDR3 region has 11 residues. In DNA form, the CDR3 reads TGTGCCAGCTCACCACGTACTGAAGCTTTCTTT. Protein product: CASSPRTEAFF.

The chain uses TRBV7-8 and TRBJ1-2, with a possible D match to TRBD1 (5 bases). Germline V gene lookup returns CDR1 SGHVS and CDR2 FQNEAQ. Trimming stripped 5 bases from V and 2 bases from J, with 18 bases between. CDR3 size: 16 residues. The CDR3 protein is CASSPWGGIGNYGYTF. CDR3 coding DNA: TGTGCCAGCAGCCCATGGGGGGGAATAGGCAACTATGGCTACACCTTC.

V gene TRBV6-4 combines with J gene TRBJ1-6; D unclear. V shed 4 bases and J shed 10 bases, with 14 bases lying between them. CDR1 MRHNA and CDR2 SNTAGT come from the germline V gene. The CDR3 has 14 residues. Written as DNA, the CDR3 is TGTGCCAGCAGTGGCTCCCCGGGAAACTCACCCCTCCACTTT. Its protein is CASSGSPGNSPLHF.

The V gene is TRBV7-2, the J gene TRBJ1-3, with D unresolved. V dropped 1 base and J dropped 0 bases, with 10 bases sitting between them. Germline V gene data show CDR1 as SGHTA and CDR2 as FQGNSA. CDR3 size: 16 residues. CDR3 region: CASSLVTVGSGNTIYF. DNA of the CDR3: TGTGCCAGCAGCTTAGTTACAGTCGGCTCTGGAAACACCATATATTTT.

This chain uses TRBV27 with TRBJ1-5; D is unresolved. The germline gives CDR1 MNHEY, CDR2 SMNVEV (reference sequence). Trimming stripped 5 bases from V and 7 bases from J, with 21 bases between. The CDR3 is made up of 16 amino acids. The CDR3 bases are TGTGCCAGCAGTAAGACCCTACGAGGGTTAGGCCAGCCCCAGCATTTT. Translation gives CASSKTLRGLGQPQHF.

This chain connects TRBV4-1 to TRBJ2-7; D is uncertain. Trimming removed 4 bases from V and 2 bases from J, with 12 bases in between. The CDR3 is 14 residues long. Germline CDR1 and CDR2: MGHRA and YSYEKL. The CDR3 DNA sequence: TGCGCCAGCAGCCCCTCGGCGGTGACCTACGAGCAGTACTTC. This translates into CASSPSAVTYEQYF.

The rearrangement uses TRBV6-5 and TRBJ2-3; 9 bases agree with TRBD1. This CDR3 is 13 amino acids long. The junction had 4 bases not matched to a gene; V was cut back by 6 bases and J by 6 bases. Germline-derived CDR1 and CDR2 are MNHEY and SVGAGI. As DNA, the CDR3 is TGTGCCAGCAGACGGACAGGGGCCGATACGCAGTATTTT. Protein: CASRRTGADTQYF.

The chain couples TRBV2 to TRBJ2-3; 14 nucleotides line up with TRBD2. Looked up from germline, CDR1 is SNHLY and CDR2 is FYNNEI. CDR3 length equals 18 residues. V shed 6 bases and J 2 bases; nucleotides not matched to a gene: 10. CDR3 region: CASSRLAGGLTTTDTQYF. CDR3 DNA: TGTGCCAGCAGCAGACTAGCGGGGGGGTTAACAACCACAGATACGCAGTATTTT.

The chain joins TRBV19 to TRBJ2-1; 10 nucleotides match TRBD2. This CDR3 contains 19 residues. V dropped 4 bases and J dropped 4; count of bases not matched to a gene: 16. Per germline, CDR1 LNHDA and CDR2 SQIVND (reference sequence). This CDR3 is CASSNTLSGGQGKYNEQFF. Written as DNA, the CDR3 is TGTGCCAGTAGTAACACCCTTAGCGGGGGGCAGGGAAAGTACAATGAGCAGTTCTTC.

The rearrangement uses TRBV30 and TRBJ1-3; a weak D match, TRBD1 (5 bases). Trimming took off 0 bases at V and 4 bases at J, with 16 bases between the two ends. Germline CDR1 and CDR2: GTSNPN and SVGIG (reference sequence). CDR3 length equals 16 residues. CDR3 protein: CAWSVLGRGGGNTIYF. CDR3 coding DNA: TGTGCCTGGAGTGTACTGGGTAGGGGAGGAGGAAACACCATATATTTT.

This chain connects TRBV5-6 to TRBJ2-5; 13 nucleotides agree with TRBD2. Per the germline V gene, CDR1 is SGHDT and CDR2 is YYEEEE. The CDR3 has 16 residues. V gave up 3 bases and J gave up 5 bases; unmatched junction bases: 7. CDR3 amino acids: CASSSLTSGGYETQYF. CDR3 in DNA: TGTGCCAGCAGCTCCTTGACTAGCGGGGGGTACGAGACCCAGTACTTC.

The gene calls are TRBV4-3 and TRBJ2-4; TRBD2 agrees at 9 bases. V lost 3 bases, J lost 6 bases, and 12 bases stayed unmatched. The CDR3 covers 17 residues. Germline CDR1 is LGHNA and CDR2 is YSLEER. The CDR3 sequence is CASSQRSGGRAGNIQYF. For the CDR3, the DNA is TGCGCCAGCAGCCAGCGTTCGGGCGGGAGGGCCGGAAACATTCAGTACTTC.

The V and J genes are TRBV6-1 and TRBJ1-5; D perhaps matches TRBD1 (6 bases). Trimming took 7 bases from V and 4 from J, leaving 11 bases between them. The CDR3 consists of 13 residues. Germline CDR1 MNHNS, CDR2 SASEGT. Here the CDR3 reads CASTPTGNQPQHF. Here the CDR3 DNA reads TGTGCCAGCACCCCCACAGGGAATCAGCCCCAGCATTTT.

This clone was recorded once. The chain recombines TRBV7-7 with TRBJ2-2; D not certain. There are 16 residues in the CDR3. Trimming removed 5 bases from V and 3 bases from J, with 16 bases in between. Germline assignment: CDR1 SSHAT and CDR2 FNYEAQ (reference sequence). The CDR3 here is CASSTAAYVDTGELFF. As DNA, the CDR3 is TGTGCCAGCAGCACGGCGGCCTACGTGGACACCGGGGAGCTGTTTTTT.

The chain employs TRBV5-1 and TRBJ2-1; D may correspond to TRBD1 or TRBD2 (5 bases each). The CDR3 has 15 amino acids. Germline values: CDR1 SGHRS, CDR2 YFSETQ. The V end lost 4 bases, the J end lost 3 bases, and 14 bases lay between the germline ends. DNA of the CDR3: TGCGCCAGCAGCGACGGGACGGAAAGCTACAATGAGCAGTTCTTC. Translation: CASSDGTESYNEQFF.

V usage is TRBV18 and J usage is TRBJ1-6; D is perhaps TRBD1 (5 bases). The V end was cut by 2 bases, the J end by 10 bases, with 18 bases between. Germline values: CDR1 KGHSH, CDR2 LQKENI. The CDR3 covers 16 residues. The CDR3 DNA follows: TGTGCCAGCTCACCAAACGCACCGGGGGTCCAATCACCCCTCCACTTT. It translates to CASSPNAPGVQSPLHF.

The chain recombines TRBV28 with TRBJ1-1, with a weak D call TRBD1 (6 bases). Germline V gene sequence: CDR1 MDHEN, CDR2 SYDVKM. V lost 7 bases, J lost 3 bases, and 15 bases lay in between. The CDR3 spans 14 residues. The CDR3 protein is CASTLAGVDTEAFF. Written as DNA, the CDR3 is TGTGCCAGCACCCTTGCAGGGGTCGACACTGAAGCTTTCTTT.

A word on this clone: Other DNA sequences in this specimen translate into the identical CDR3. This sequence joins TRBV6-1 and TRBJ2-3; 10 bases agree with TRBD2. After removal of 6 bases from V and 4 bases from J, the junction contained 7 bases not matched to a gene. Germline V lookup: CDR1 MNHNS, CDR2 SASEGT. CDR3 length: 15 residues. The CDR3 is CASRKRLAGADTQYF. The CDR3 nucleotides read TGTGCCAGCAGGAAGAGGCTAGCGGGGGCAGATACGCAGTATTTT.

This chain connects TRBV2 to TRBJ2-6; D is uncertain. With 5 bases removed from V and 0 bases from J, the gap between germline ends came to 11 bases. This CDR3 contains 16 residues. The germline V gene has CDR1 SNHLY and CDR2 FYNNEI. The CDR3 region is CASSIQPTSGANVLTF. In DNA form, the CDR3 reads TGTGCCAGCAGTATTCAACCCACCTCTGGGGCCAACGTCCTGACTTTC.

The V and J genes are TRBV13 and TRBJ2-2; unclear D gene. CDR1 is PRHDT, CDR2 FYEKMQ, per germline (reference sequence). V gave up 1 base and J gave up 1 base, with 4 bases separating them. The CDR3 is 14 amino acids. This CDR3 is CASSLDQNTGELFF. CDR3 bases: TGTGCCAGCAGCTTAGACCAGAACACCGGGGAGCTGTTTTTT.

This clone has just one count. The chain employs TRBV5-6 and TRBJ1-5, with a tentative D call TRBD1 (5 bases). The germline V gene encodes CDR1 SGHDT and CDR2 YYEEEE. The ends were cut back, 2 bases at V and 4 bases at J, with 16 bases in the middle. This CDR3 has 16 amino acids. The CDR3 protein is CASSFRQGIRNQPQHF. The CDR3 region has the DNA TGTGCCAGCAGCTTCCGGCAGGGCATTCGGAATCAGCCCCAGCATTTT.

CDR3 protein: CATSRQNLNTGELFF. In DNA form, the CDR3 reads TGTGCCACTAGTAGGCAGAACCTGAACACCGGGGAGCTGTTTTTT. The J gene is TRBJ2-2, the V gene TRBV7-7; unclear D gene. CDR1 is SSHAT, CDR2 FNYEAQ, per germline (reference sequence). V was shortened by 10 bases and J by 1 base, with 16 bases between the two germline ends. CDR3 size: 15 residues.